This entry lists 27 T cell receptor beta chains sequenced from one sample in a study of tumor-infiltrating lymphocytes in oesophageal squamous cell carcinoma (dated by TCRdb to the mid-2010s). The library was made by PCR. The instrument given in TCRdb is Illumina HiSeq 2000. Clones were called with MiXCR by TCRdb after fastp trimmed the public reads at Q25, and only in-frame beta chains were retained. Rows with one shared CDR3 protein collapse into an entry with the most common genes and DNA. The sample table contains approximately 19,000 distinct CDR3 sequences; only one count was recorded for 40% to 45% of them. About 33% of the sample lies in the top ten. The sequenced sample consisted of normal esophageal tissue next to the tumor. The origin of the receptors is a female donor with esophageal squamous cell carcinoma.

This clonotype was observed many times. This may be a read error, as it is one base from a much larger clone. The CDR3 sequence is CASQSNTPYEQFF. The CDR3 region has the DNA TGTGCCAGCCAATCTAATACACCTTACGAGCAGTTCTTC. V and J are TRBV6-1 and TRBJ2-1; D is unclear. Germline V gives CDR1 MNHNS, CDR2 SASEGT. Deletions cut 8 bases from V and 10 bases from J, with 18 bases between. This CDR3 is 13 amino acids long.

The V call is TRBV7-2, the J call TRBJ2-1, with 12 bases lining up with TRBD2. The germline V gene has CDR1 SGHTA and CDR2 FQGNSA. The CDR3 runs 16 residues. Trimming took 4 bases from V and 2 from J; bases not matched to a gene: 3. CDR3 in amino acids: CASSSSGGATYNEQFF. CDR3 sequence (DNA): TGTGCCAGCAGCTCTAGCGGGGGGGCCACCTACAATGAGCAGTTCTTC.

The V gene is TRBV7-2, the J gene TRBJ2-7; TRBD2 matches at 8 bases. The J call may be mistaken, given a closer DNA end match to TRBJ2-5. The CDR3 covers 15 residues. The germline V gene has CDR1 SGHTA and CDR2 FQGNSA. The CDR3 DNA is TGTGCCAGCAGCTTACAAGCGGGGGTTCAAGAGACCCAGTACTTC. This sequence encodes CASSLQAGVQETQYF.

This clonotype was seen a few times. J is TRBJ2-3 and V is TRBV12-3 or TRBV12-4, with 7 positions matching TRBD2. The ends lost 6 bases at V and 3 bases at J; junction bases unmatched: 3. The CDR3 loop spans 13 amino acids. The CDR3 DNA reads TGTGCCAGCAGCCCCGGGGGGACAGATACGCAGTATTTT. This sequence encodes CASSPGGTDTQYF.

The gene calls are TRBV7-3 and TRBJ2-5, with a possible D match to TRBD1 (5 bases). Near its end, the DNA agrees better with TRBJ2-1, so the J call may be wrong. The CDR3 has 14 amino acids. Germline V gene data show CDR1 as SGHTA and CDR2 as FQGTGA. The CDR3 loop is CASSSGWGVNEQFF. The DNA of the CDR3 is TGTGCCAGCAGCTCAGGATGGGGCGTGAATGAGCAGTTCTTC.

This clonotype was recorded at least ten times. The gene calls are TRBV10-2 and TRBJ1-2; TRBD1 matches at 8 bases. The ends lost 2 bases at V and 6 bases at J; junction bases unmatched: 8. CDR1 and CDR2 from the germline V gene are WSHSY and SAAADI. The CDR3 has 15 residues. In DNA, the CDR3 is TGCGCCAGCAGTGAGACCTTCCAGGGGGCGCATGGCTACACCTTC. This codes for CASSETFQGAHGYTF.

With respect to this clonotype: The junction shows a germline mismatch at one end, possibly a read error. The chain uses TRBV7-6 and TRBJ2-5; D unclear. Judging by the DNA end, TRBJ2-7 fits better; the J call may be wrong. This CDR3 is built from 14 residues. Per germline, CDR1 SGHVS and CDR2 FNYEAQ. In nucleotides, the CDR3 is TGTGCTAGCAGCTTAGTGTGGCAGGCCTACGAGCAGTACTTC. Its translation: CASSLVWQAYEQYF.

This clonotype turned up a few times. The DNA is omitted, as the CDR3 cannot be located on it reliably, and the CDR3 follows TCRdb's listing. This chain uses TRBV7-5 with TRBJ2-7; no check of the table's D call, TRBD1, against the DNA was made. TRBV7-5 has pseudogene status. The CDR3 spans 15 amino acids, including both terminal residues. This CDR3 is CISVPEGLPVDEQYF.

This clonotype was observed many times. A single base separates this from a much larger clone, so it may be a read error. This sequence joins TRBV7-8 and TRBJ2-5; no reliable D call. Trimming pared 0 bases from V and 11 bases from J, leaving 22 bases between. From germline, CDR1 is SGHVS and CDR2 FQNEAQ. CDR3 length: 16 residues. The CDR3 sequence is CASSLAGGVRHNEQYF. The CDR3 DNA reads as TGTGCCAGCAGCTTAGCGGGCGGAGTGCGGCACAATGAGCAGTACTTC.

This clonotype has a count of ten or more. The rearrangement joins TRBV7-2 to TRBJ2-3, with 9 bases lining up with TRBD2. Per germline, CDR1 SGHTA and CDR2 FQGNSA. The CDR3 runs 16 residues. J lost 0 bases, V lost 5 bases, and 6 bases had no gene match. CDR3 region: CASSTRLAASTDTQYF. The DNA of the CDR3 is TGTGCCAGCAGCACTAGACTAGCGGCCAGCACAGATACGCAGTATTTT. The whole variable domain, remainder taken from reference TRBV7-2 and TRBJ2-3, is GAGVSQSPSNKVTEKGKDVELRCDPISGHTALYWYRQSLGQGLEFLIYFQGNSAPDKSGLPSDRFSAERTGGSVSTLTIQRTQQEDSAVYLCASSTRLAASTDTQYFGPGTRLTVL.

The chain uses TRBV6-1 and TRBJ2-5; 13 bases are shared with TRBD2. The assigned J gene may be wrong: the sequence end matches TRBJ2-1 better. Germline V gene lookup returns CDR1 MNHNS and CDR2 SASEGT. CDR3 length: 15 amino acids. The CDR3 bases are TGTGCCAGCAGAGACACTAGCGGGAGGGTCCATGAGCAGTTCTTC. It specifies CASRDTSGRVHEQFF.

This clonotype was observed many times. The rearrangement joins TRBV5-1 to TRBJ1-3; D uncertain. This CDR3 region has 16 residues. V lost 3 bases, J lost 0 bases, and 13 bases lay in between. CDR1 and CDR2 from the germline V gene are SGHRS and YFSETQ. For the CDR3, the DNA is TGCGCCAGCAGCTCCGCGACGGCGAACTCTGGAAACACCATATATTTT. Protein product: CASSSATANSGNTIYF.

This clonotype was seen repeatedly, ten times or more. This chain connects TRBV6-1 to TRBJ1-4; possibly TRBD1 for D (6 bases). Germline CDR1 and CDR2: MNHNS and SASEGT. Trimming pared 10 bases from V and 6 bases from J, leaving 15 bases between. The CDR3 has 13 amino acids. CDR3 sequence: CATLRGGHEKLFF. In DNA, the CDR3 is TGTGCCACCTTAAGAGGGGGACATGAAAAACTGTTTTTT.

Regarding this clonotype: One end of the junction does not line up with germline, which may come from a read error. V is TRBV20-1 and J is TRBJ2-6; no clear D gene. This CDR3 contains 15 residues. Germline CDR1 is DFQATT and CDR2 is SNEGSKA (reference sequence). The CDR3 nucleotides read TGCAGTGCCAGAGGTCGTGGGTCTGGGGCCAACGTCCTGACTTTC. This gives the protein CSARGRGSGANVLTF.

The rearrangement links TRBV7-6 to TRBJ2-1; TRBD2 is a possible D gene (6 bases). With the DNA end fitting TRBJ2-7 better, the J assignment may be wrong. Germline CDR1 is SGHVS and CDR2 is FNYEAQ. The CDR3 spans 15 residues. The CDR3 coding sequence is TGTGCCAGCAGCTTAGTCGGGACTTACGACAATGAGCAGTACTTC. Its translation: CASSLVGTYDNEQYF.

The CDR3 coding sequence is TGTGCCAGCTCCCAGCGGGAGGGCCATCCCGGGGAGCTGTTTTTT. Amino acid sequence: CASSQREGHPGELFF. The rearrangement joins TRBV2 to TRBJ2-3; 10 nucleotides line up with TRBD2. The J call may be in error: the DNA end matches TRBJ2-2 better. CDR1 SNHLY and CDR2 FYNNEI come from the germline V gene. The CDR3 contains 15 residues.

This clonotype was counted at least ten times. This chain uses TRBV10-3 with TRBJ1-2; possible D gene TRBD1, 6 bases. CDR3 length equals 14 residues. Deletions cut 5 bases from V and 6 bases from J, with 16 bases between. Germline values: CDR1 ENHRY, CDR2 SYGVKD. In DNA form, the CDR3 reads TGTGCCATCAGTCCCTCCCGGGACACCGATGGCTACACCTTC. Protein product: CAISPSRDTDGYTF.

Ten or more counts support this clonotype. This CDR3 reads CASSLVPTSYTEAFF. CDR3 bases: TGTGCCAGCAGCTTAGTCCCGACATCGTACACTGAAGCTTTCTTT. V is TRBV11-2 and J is TRBJ1-1; D ambiguous. This CDR3 is 15 amino acids long. Germline-derived CDR1 and CDR2 are SGHAT and FQNNGV. V was shortened by 1 base and J by 3 bases, with 12 bases between the two germline ends.

This clonotype was found once. In nucleotides, the CDR3 is TGCGCCAGCTCTTCAGCGGGATCCACCGGGGAGCTGTTTTTT. This codes for CASSSAGSTGELFF. V gene TRBV10-1 combines with J gene TRBJ2-2, with TRBD2 matching 7 bases. Germline values: CDR1 WNHNN, CDR2 SYGVQD (reference sequence). The trim removed 8 bases at V and 4 bases at J, leaving 7 bases unmatched. The CDR3 contains 14 residues.

This clonotype turned up a few times. CDR3 sequence reads: CSAKLAGTDTQYF. In nucleotides, the CDR3 is TGCAGTGCTAAACTAGCGGGTACGGATACGCAGTACTTC. The V and J genes are TRBV20-1 and TRBJ2-7; the match to TRBD2 covers 9 bases. Germline CDR1 reads DFQATT; CDR2 reads SNEGSKA (reference sequence). This CDR3 spans 13 amino acids. V lost 4 bases to trimming and J lost 9 bases; unmatched junction nucleotides: 10.

This chain uses TRBV10-3 with TRBJ2-7; TRBD1 agrees at 9 bases. The CDR3 is 14 amino acids. Germline V lookup: CDR1 ENHRY, CDR2 SYGVKD. The ends lost 7 bases at V and 2 bases at J; junction bases unmatched: 6. The CDR3 DNA reads as TGTGCCATCACCCCCGGGACAGGGACCTACGAGCAGTACTTC. It codes for CAITPGTGTYEQYF.

This clonotype counts as medium-sized. CDR3 in amino acids: CASSYIGDEAFF. The CDR3 bases are TGTGCCAGCAGTTACATAGGGGATGAAGCTTTCTTT. The chain carries TRBV6-6 and TRBJ2-1; D is perhaps TRBD1 (5 bases). The J call could be wrong; TRBJ1-1 is a better fit for the DNA end. The germline CDR1 and CDR2 sequences are MNHNY and SVGAGI (reference sequence). The CDR3 runs 12 residues.

This chain joins TRBV12-3 or TRBV12-4 and TRBJ2-4; 7 bases match TRBD1. This CDR3 spans 15 amino acids. With V trimmed by 6 bases and J by 3 bases, 8 bases remained unmatched. CDR3 sequence: CASSADRVVKNIQYF. In DNA form, the CDR3 reads TGTGCCAGCAGCGCTGACAGGGTCGTCAAAAACATTCAGTACTTC.

This clonotype was picked up many times. This could be a read error, since a much larger clone is one nucleotide away. The chain has TRBV6-6 and TRBJ2-1; 13 nucleotides align to TRBD2. The J call may be in error: the DNA end matches TRBJ2-7 better. Per germline, CDR1 MNHNY and CDR2 SVGAGI (reference sequence). The CDR3 covers 15 residues. CDR3 sequence (DNA): TGTGCCAGCAGTTACACTAGCGGGAGGGTCAATGAGCAGTACTTC. Protein: CASSYTSGRVNEQYF.

The J gene is TRBJ2-1, the V gene TRBV7-2, with a weak D call TRBD1 (6 bases). V was pared by 6 bases and J by 0 bases, with 12 bases between. Germline loops: CDR1 SGHTA, CDR2 FQGNSA. The CDR3 loop spans 15 amino acids. The CDR3 DNA follows: TGTGCCAGCAGGACCACAGGGAGCTCCTACAATGAGCAGTTCTTC. Its protein is CASRTTGSSYNEQFF. The variable domain in full, completed from reference TRBV7-2 and TRBJ2-1, reads GAGVSQSPSNKVTEKGKDVELRCDPISGHTALYWYRQSLGQGLEFLIYFQGNSAPDKSGLPSDRFSAERTGGSVSTLTIQRTQQEDSAVYLCASRTTGSSYNEQFFGPGTRLTVL.

This clonotype was seen many times. The V and J genes are TRBV6-1 and TRBJ1-2, with 9 bases that match TRBD1. CDR1 MNHNS and CDR2 SASEGT come from the germline V gene. V trimming: 8 bases; J trimming: 2 bases; junction bases outside the gene matches: 6. The CDR3 is 14 amino acids. The CDR3 here is CASGGTGPNYGYTF. Written as DNA, the CDR3 is TGTGCCAGCGGGGGGACAGGGCCCAACTATGGCTACACCTTC.

Worth noting for this clonotype: A junction end diverges from the germline sequence, so it may reflect a read error. The chain uses TRBV7-6 and TRBJ2-5; no clear D gene. The CDR3 is 13 amino acids. The germline CDR1 and CDR2 sequences are SGHVS and FNYEAQ. The CDR3 DNA sequence: TGTGCTAGCAGCTTATTAGCCTGGGAGACCCAGTACTTC. Encoded protein: CASSLLAWETQYF.